This note documents a single T cell receptor (beta chain) sequence. This clonotype came up a few times. Its cognate antigen has yet to be identified. Base quality data are lacking; no much larger clone is found one base away. The sample is drawn from a study of post-analysis software for immune sequencing data (dated by TCRdb to the mid-2010s). Broadly, across the study: Relapsing-remitting, secondary progressive and progressive-relapsing multiple sclerosis were recorded as disease courses, and subtype annotation was lacking for some patients. A subset of samples was prepared in parallel using single-end sample barcoding, then pooled and co-amplified after Illumina adapter ligation. Patient repertoires were compared against ten to eleven previously published healthy control repertoires from donors aged 6 to 25 years. Broader findings and caveats from the paper: Significantly lower normalized Chao1 diversity was found in multiple sclerosis patients than in controls, suggesting substantial peripheral T-cell clonal expansion. Direct clustering with F measure revealed strong co-clustering of samples prepared in the same batch, which led to a batch-effect correction. The multiple sclerosis patient group was slightly younger than the control group. Patients showed significantly higher frequencies than controls for several TRBV segments, among them TRBV5-6, TRBV5-1 and TRBV20-1.

Library preparation employed PCR. Sequencing relied on an Illumina HiSeq 2500. To reduce PCR and sequencing biases, unique molecular identifiers were built into the TCR beta cDNA libraries. Every 1 to 10 million input T cells yielded about 500,000 cDNA molecules, meaning each molecule approximated one T cell. Patient libraries were prepared and sequenced with the same protocol used for the earlier healthy control dataset. Within a given batch, samples were prepared together, multiplexed and sequenced on the same HiSeq lane. In the authors' own workflow: Raw barcoded reads were processed with MIGEC, and single-read molecular identifier groups were discarded before consensus assembly and CDR3 extraction. Clonotype tables were post-analysed with VDJtools, normalizing diversity by down-sampling all datasets to the smallest sample size. In repertoire overlap clustering, CDR3 amino acid sequences, but not nucleotide sequences, were matched to correct batch-related cross-sample contamination. The raw public reads went through TCRdb reprocessing: fastp at Q25, MiXCR clone calling, in-frame beta chains kept. Entries are consolidated by CDR3 protein sequence, retaining the most common genes and DNA. In this record, the V and J calls reflect TCRdb's handling and not the investigators' own analysis. The sample records 430,000 or so distinct CDR3 sequences, approximately 39% of which are singletons. The ten largest clones represent under 9% of the sample.

TCR beta repertoires were profiled from peripheral blood of roughly twelve young patients with multiple sclerosis to demonstrate the VDJtools post-analysis software. The patients with multiple sclerosis were children and adolescents between roughly 6 and 16 years of age. V and J lose 5 bases and 5 bases, and a span of 16 bases separates them. Including cysteine and phenylalanine, the CDR3 has 14 amino acids. Solely the CDR3 DNA is kept, with 42 bases framed from the first base. Sequenced sample: blood. The sequence is built from TRBV12-3 or TRBV12-4 and TRBJ2-7; confidence is insufficient to name the D gene. The sequence derives from a girl aged 2-10 years with multiple sclerosis. The DNA reads TGTGCCAGCAGTCCAGAGGACGGGTCCGACGAGCAGTACTTC. Its product reads: CASSPEDGSDEQYF.